The 31 T cell receptor beta chains reported below all come from one sample, sequenced in a study of CD8 T cells in Susac syndrome. Random hexamers were used to reverse transcribe an amount of about 0.5 to 1 ug RNA. From the immunoSEQ multiplex PCR reads, TCRdb called clonotypes with MiXCR, one entry per CDR3 protein. Of more than 85,000 distinct CDR3 sequences detected, roughly 96% appear once; the ten largest clones hold 0.096%. Sample: CD4+ T cells from PBMCs. These receptor sequences come from a human donor in good health.

This clonotype was seen once. The gene calls are TRBV7-2 and TRBJ1-5; no reliable D call. This CDR3 contains 15 residues. V gave up 3 bases and J gave up 4 bases, with 13 bases separating them. CDR1 is SGHTA and CDR2 is FQGNSA in the germline V gene. DNA of the CDR3: TGTGCCAGCAGCTTGAGCCTCTTAGCAAATCAGCCCCAGCATTTT. This gives the protein CASSLSLLANQPQHF.

This rearrangement joins TRBV3-1 to TRBJ2-3; TRBD1 might be the D (5 bases). This CDR3 is 15 amino acids long. Germline CDR1 and CDR2: LGHDT and YNNKEL (reference sequence). The germline V and J ends were trimmed by 0 bases and 4 bases, with 11 bases remaining between them. In DNA, the CDR3 is TGTGCCAGCAGCCAAGACAGGGTTCGGGCAGATACGCAGTATTTT. Residues: CASSQDRVRADTQYF.

The rearrangement uses TRBV20-1 and TRBJ2-5; 10 bases fit TRBD2. The CDR3 loop spans 16 amino acids. V was clipped by 6 bases and J by 5 bases; unmatched bases: 15. Germline CDR1 and CDR2: DFQATT and SNEGSKA (reference sequence). CDR3 bases: TGCAGTGCGTCGGGTTGGATTAGCGGGGGGACGGAGACCCAGTACTTC. Its protein product is CSASGWISGGTETQYF.

The genes are TRBV5-1 and TRBJ2-7, with D perhaps matching TRBD2 (5 bases). Germline V gene lookup returns CDR1 SGHRS and CDR2 YFSETQ. With 0 bases removed from V and 3 bases from J, the gap between germline ends came to 13 bases. This CDR3 has 15 amino acids. The CDR3 nucleotides are TGCGCCAGCAGCTTGGTGGCGGGCCCAGACTACGAGCAGTACTTC. Its translation is CASSLVAGPDYEQYF.

V and J are TRBV7-2 and TRBJ1-5; D is ambiguous. The length of the CDR3 is 14 residues. V was pared by 7 bases and J by 3 bases, with 13 bases between. Looked up from germline, CDR1 is SGHTA and CDR2 is FQGNSA. The CDR3 protein is CASNTGRNNQPQHF. The CDR3 DNA sequence: TGTGCCAGCAATACTGGACGGAACAATCAGCCCCAGCATTTT.

The gene calls are TRBV7-2 and TRBJ2-7, with TRBD2 matching 9 bases. V lost 5 bases, J lost 12 bases, and 17 bases stayed unmatched. From germline, CDR1 is SGHTA and CDR2 FQGNSA. The CDR3 consists of 15 residues. The CDR3 nucleotides are TGTGCCAGCAGCCCGAATAGCGGGAGAAAGGGCAATCTGTACTTC. Its protein is CASSPNSGRKGNLYF.

The gene calls are TRBV6-4 and TRBJ1-1; D is unresolved. Trimming left V 7 bases short and J 7 bases short, with 19 bases between. The CDR3 covers 14 residues. CDR1 and CDR2 (germline): MRHNA, SNTAGT. In DNA, the CDR3 is TGTGCCAGCAAGAGAAGCCCCGATCATAATGAAGCTTTCTTT. Encoded protein: CASKRSPDHNEAFF.

The V and J genes are TRBV3-1 and TRBJ1-1; TRBD1 agrees at 8 bases. Germline assignment: CDR1 LGHDT and CDR2 YNNKEL (reference sequence). The CDR3 totals 15 residues. V gave up 4 bases and J gave up 5 bases; unmatched junction bases: 9. The CDR3 is CASSPRTGRGTEAFF. The CDR3 coding sequence is TGTGCCAGCAGCCCCCGGACAGGGCGAGGAACTGAAGCTTTCTTT.

The chain joins TRBV3-1 to TRBJ2-3; D gene ambiguous. Per the germline V gene, CDR1 is LGHDT and CDR2 is YNNKEL (reference sequence). CDR3 size: 14 residues. The ends were cut back, 3 bases at V and 2 bases at J, with 9 bases in the middle. The CDR3 is CASSQATNTDTQYF. CDR3 coding DNA: TGTGCCAGCAGCCAGGCTACAAACACAGATACGCAGTATTTT.

CDR3 bases: TGCGCCAGCAGGACACTAGCGGGTCAAGAGACCCAGTACTTC. Protein sequence: CASRTLAGQETQYF. V usage is TRBV5-1 and J usage is TRBJ2-5; 9 nucleotides match TRBD2. Germline CDR1 SGHRS, CDR2 YFSETQ. The CDR3 has 14 amino acids. After removal of 5 bases from V and 2 bases from J, the junction contained 4 bases not matched to a gene.

This clonotype was counted between two and nine times. This sequence joins TRBV6-6 and TRBJ2-7; TRBD1 matches at 8 bases. V gave up 8 bases and J gave up 3 bases; unmatched junction bases: 3. This CDR3 comprises 12 residues. Germline V gene data show CDR1 as MNHNY and CDR2 as SVGAGI (reference sequence). Here the CDR3 DNA reads TGTGCCAGCTCTGACAGGGGCTACGAGCAGTACTTC. Its protein product is CASSDRGYEQYF.

J is TRBJ2-3 and V is TRBV5-6; TRBD2 matches 7 bases. Per germline, CDR1 SGHDT and CDR2 YYEEEE. This CDR3 region has 15 residues. V dropped 5 bases and J dropped 4; count of bases not matched to a gene: 10. The CDR3 spells CASRVGRSVSDTQYF. CDR3 in DNA: TGTGCCAGCAGGGTCGGGAGGAGTGTCTCAGATACGCAGTATTTT.

The genes are TRBV5-1 and TRBJ2-5, with 11 bases identical to TRBD2. The germline V gene has CDR1 SGHRS and CDR2 YFSETQ. V shed 2 bases, J shed 2 bases, and the junction held 14 bases outside the gene matches. This CDR3 contains 19 residues. CDR3 loop: CASSFRLAGHQGGQETQYF. As DNA, the CDR3 is TGCGCCAGCAGCTTCCGACTAGCGGGACACCAGGGGGGACAAGAGACCCAGTACTTC.

The rearrangement links TRBV30 to TRBJ2-3; D is ambiguous. In germline, CDR1 is GTSNPN, CDR2 SVGIG (reference sequence). CDR3 size: 14 residues. V was shortened by 4 bases and J by 4 bases, with 15 bases between the two germline ends. The CDR3 protein is CAWTLDPRADTQYF. Written as DNA, the CDR3 is TGTGCCTGGACCCTGGACCCGAGAGCAGATACGCAGTATTTT.

The chain uses TRBV11-2 and TRBJ1-1; D perhaps matches TRBD1 (6 bases). This CDR3 has 16 residues. The V and J ends lost 1 base and 3 bases respectively, with 15 bases between them. CDR1 SGHAT and CDR2 FQNNGV come from the germline V gene. DNA for the CDR3: TGTGCCAGCAGCTTAGGTGTACGGGGGCTGGACACTGAAGCTTTCTTT. This sequence encodes CASSLGVRGLDTEAFF.

The chain joins TRBV20-1 to TRBJ2-2, with D tentatively TRBD1 (6 bases). The CDR3 has 13 residues. Trimming took off 3 bases at V and 4 bases at J, with 9 bases between the two ends. In germline, CDR1 is DFQATT, CDR2 SNEGSKA (reference sequence). DNA of the CDR3: TGCAGTGCTAGCGTGACAGGCACCGGGGAGCTGTTTTTT. It codes for CSASVTGTGELFF.

The chain uses TRBV29-1 and TRBJ2-5; no clear D gene. In germline, CDR1 is SQVTM, CDR2 ANQGSEA. Trimming shortened V by 0 bases and J by 2 bases, and 7 bases separated the two germline ends. The CDR3 totals 13 residues. The CDR3 DNA reads as TGCAGCGTTGAAGAGACCAGGCAAGAGACCCAGTACTTC. Residues: CSVEETRQETQYF.

The V and J genes are TRBV5-4 and TRBJ2-5; 7 nucleotides agree with TRBD1. The CDR3 has 13 residues. Unmatched junction bases numbered 4, after V lost 5 bases and J lost 3 bases. The V gene's germline CDR1 is SGHNT and CDR2 YYREEE (reference sequence). The CDR3 protein is CASSRGQEETQYF. For the CDR3, the DNA is TGTGCCAGCAGTCGTGGACAGGAAGAGACCCAGTACTTC.

This chain joins TRBV23-1 and TRBJ1-2; no clear D gene. TRBV23-1 is an ORF for which the function is uncertain. V lost 7 bases and J 0 bases, leaving 27 bases between the germline ends. This CDR3 has 19 amino acids. This CDR3 reads CASTSRRSDFLLANYGYTF. CDR3 sequence (DNA): TGCGCCAGCACCTCAAGACGTTCGGACTTCCTCTTGGCTAACTATGGCTACACCTTC.

V and J are TRBV3-1 and TRBJ2-7, with 9 bases identical to TRBD1. Trimming removed 2 bases from V and 4 bases from J; junction bases left unmatched: 6. The CDR3 sequence is 15 residues long. Germline CDR1 and CDR2: LGHDT and YNNKEL (reference sequence). The CDR3 DNA reads as TGTGCCAGCAGCCAACCCGGGACAGGGTATTACGAGCAGTACTTC. It encodes CASSQPGTGYYEQYF.

The rearrangement links TRBV7-9 to TRBJ1-4; D remains unclear. CDR1 is SEHNR, CDR2 FQNEAQ, per germline (reference sequence). V was cut by 4 bases and J by 6 bases, with 9 bases left in between. CDR3 length: 13 residues. CDR3 bases: TGTGCCAGCAGCTCCCGGGGAGATGAAAAACTGTTTTTT. Protein: CASSSRGDEKLFF. Full variable domain (outside the CDR3, taken from reference TRBV7-9 and TRBJ1-4): DTGVSQNPRHKITKRGQNVTFRCDPISEHNRLYWYRQTLGQGPEFLTYFQNEAQLEKSRLLSDRFSAERPKGSFSTLEIQRTEQGDSAMYLCASSSRGDEKLFFGSGTQLSVL.

The V and J genes are TRBV13 and TRBJ2-5, with 9 bases aligning to TRBD1. Losses at the gene ends were 2 bases for V and 5 bases for J; bases not matched to a gene: 3. The CDR3 has 14 residues. Germline V gene sequence: CDR1 PRHDT, CDR2 FYEKMQ (reference sequence). The CDR3 is CASSLLGQGETQYF. CDR3 in DNA: TGTGCCAGCAGCTTACTTGGACAGGGGGAGACCCAGTACTTC.

This chain joins TRBV30 and TRBJ2-5; D uncertain. V lost 3 bases and J lost 1, with 9 bases in between. CDR1 is GTSNPN, CDR2 SVGIG, per germline (reference sequence). This CDR3 has 13 residues. The CDR3 here is CAWRKGSQETQYF. The CDR3 coding sequence is TGTGCCTGGAGAAAGGGATCCCAAGAGACCCAGTACTTC.

CDR3 sequence reads: CASSVGVGRQYF. For the CDR3, the DNA is TGTGCCAGCAGCGTAGGAGTAGGTCGGCAGTACTTC. This chain uses TRBV9 with TRBJ2-7, with unresolved D. This CDR3 spans 12 amino acids. Germline V gene data show CDR1 as SGDLS and CDR2 as YYNGEE. V was pared by 0 bases and J by 9 bases, with 10 bases between.

The rearrangement links TRBV30 to TRBJ1-3, with no clear D. V lost 3 bases and J lost 3, with 12 bases in between. This CDR3 is 14 amino acids long. The V gene's germline CDR1 is GTSNPN and CDR2 SVGIG (reference sequence). The DNA for the CDR3 is TGTGCCTGGAGGTCGACGAGACGTGGAAACACCATATATTTT. This encodes CAWRSTRRGNTIYF.

The chain is built from TRBV29-1 and TRBJ2-5; the match to TRBD1 covers 8 bases. The CDR3 covers 13 residues. The junction had 3 bases not matched to a gene; V was cut back by 2 bases and J by 4 bases. CDR1 SQVTM and CDR2 ANQGSEA come from the germline V gene. The CDR3 spells CSVETGGRETQYF. The CDR3 region has the DNA TGCAGCGTTGAAACAGGGGGAAGAGAGACCCAGTACTTC.

The genes are TRBV12-3 or TRBV12-4 and TRBJ1-1; D remains unclear. V dropped 2 bases and J dropped 4 bases, with 8 bases sitting between them. The CDR3 runs 13 residues. CDR3: CASSLNIRTEAFF. CDR3 nucleotide sequence: TGTGCCAGCAGTTTAAACATCCGCACTGAAGCTTTCTTT.

This rearrangement joins TRBV5-1 to TRBJ1-2, with TRBD1 identical over 7 bases. The CDR3 contains 13 residues. J was trimmed by 3 bases and V by 4 bases; bases with no gene match: 3. The germline V gene encodes CDR1 SGHRS and CDR2 YFSETQ. The CDR3 bases are TGCGCCAGCAGCCACGGACAGGACTATGGCTACACCTTC. Translating gives CASSHGQDYGYTF.

The V and J genes are TRBV9 and TRBJ2-3; TRBD1 might be the D (6 bases). Germline V CDR1 and CDR2: SGDLS, YYNGEE. This CDR3 contains 15 residues. V dropped 0 bases and J dropped 3 bases, with 11 bases sitting between them. CDR3 region: CASSVEQGVTDTQYF. The CDR3 DNA follows: TGTGCCAGCAGCGTAGAACAGGGAGTTACAGATACGCAGTATTTT.

The chain uses TRBV28 and TRBJ2-7; D gene uncertain. CDR3 size: 15 residues. V dropped 1 base and J dropped 4 bases, with 14 bases sitting between them. Germline loops: CDR1 MDHEN, CDR2 SYDVKM. This chain's CDR3 is CASSLYSKRPYEQYF. The CDR3 coding sequence is TGTGCCAGCAGTTTATATTCTAAACGTCCGTACGAGCAGTACTTC.

The chain carries TRBV11-3 and TRBJ2-5, with TRBD1 as a possible D gene (6 bases). The V end was cut by 2 bases, the J end by 2 bases, with 15 bases between. This CDR3 region has 16 residues. Per germline, CDR1 SGHNT and CDR2 YENEEA. The CDR3 DNA follows: TGTGCCAGCAGCTTAAGCCACGGACAGCGTCAAGAGACCCAGTACTTC. This codes for CASSLSHGQRQETQYF.